A single sample is the source of the 21 T cell receptor beta chains below, sequenced in a study of T cell repertoires in cytomegalovirus infection. Antigens of these TCRs are unknown. TCRdb used MiXCR to reprocess the reads, holding one entry per CDR3 protein. The sample lists about 400,000 distinct CDR3 sequences, approximately 30% occurring once. The specimen was cultured PBMCs, collected from culture after CMV antigen stimulation. The source of these receptors is a human donor in good health (CMV status not recorded). Some clones in this sample may be carry-over from other donors' samples.

J is TRBJ2-1 and V is TRBV27; D gene unclear. Germline V gene lookup returns CDR1 MNHEY and CDR2 SMNVEV (reference sequence). CDR3 length equals 12 residues. Trimming stripped 5 bases from V and 10 bases from J, with 12 bases between. The CDR3 protein is CASSPRVPEQFF. CDR3 nucleotides: TGTGCCAGCAGTCCCCGGGTCCCCGAGCAGTTCTTC.

This chain connects TRBV25-1 to TRBJ1-2; D remains unclear. The CDR3 spans 16 residues. The germline CDR1 and CDR2 sequences are MGHDK and SYGVNS. V was shortened by 6 bases and J by 5 bases, with 22 bases between the two germline ends. The CDR3 DNA follows: TGTGCCAGCAGCCTTCATGTAACACGTCTGGGGTATGGCTACACCTTC. The encoded protein is CASSLHVTRLGYGYTF.

The V gene is TRBV19, the J gene TRBJ2-7; TRBD2 aligns across 7 bases. The germline CDR1 and CDR2 sequences are LNHDA and SQIVND (reference sequence). There are 13 residues in the CDR3. With V trimmed by 8 bases and J by 2 bases, 6 bases remained unmatched. The CDR3 bases are TGTGCCAGTCTCCACGGGACTACCTACGAGCAGTACTTC. This codes for CASLHGTTYEQYF.

The sample holds a few counts of this clonotype. The chain is built from TRBV7-2 and TRBJ2-1, with D possibly being TRBD1 or TRBD2 (5 bases each). The germline V and J ends were trimmed by 4 bases and 10 bases, with 17 bases remaining between them. CDR1 SGHTA and CDR2 FQGNSA come from the germline V gene. The CDR3 is 14 amino acids. The DNA of the CDR3 is TGTGCCAGCAGCTCCACCCTAGTGAGGGGAGAGCAGTTCTTC. Protein sequence: CASSSTLVRGEQFF.

This clonotype was counted a few times. The J gene is TRBJ2-3, the V gene TRBV7-3; D is undetermined. The germline V gene encodes CDR1 SGHTA and CDR2 FQGTGA. The CDR3 loop spans 14 amino acids. V lost 2 bases to trimming and J lost 0 bases, with 6 bases between them. The CDR3 DNA follows: TGTGCCAGCAGCTTATTTGGGAGCACAGATACGCAGTATTTT. Its protein product is CASSLFGSTDTQYF.

This clonotype was counted ten times or more. The rearrangement joins TRBV6-5 to TRBJ2-1; D call uncertain. The V gene's germline CDR1 is MNHEY and CDR2 SVGAGI. CDR3 length: 14 residues. V gave up 2 bases and J gave up 2 bases, with 7 bases separating them. CDR3 DNA sequence: TGTGCCAGCAGTTACGTCACAGCCTACAATGAGCAGTTCTTC. Its protein is CASSYVTAYNEQFF.

The chain combines TRBV7-2 with TRBJ1-2; 7 bases fit TRBD1. CDR3 length: 14 residues. Trimming at V came to 4 bases and at J to 6 bases, leaving 8 bases not matched to a gene. Germline CDR1 is SGHTA and CDR2 is FQGNSA. CDR3 loop: CASSSRQGLDGYTF. Here the CDR3 DNA reads TGTGCCAGCAGCTCTAGACAGGGTCTGGATGGCTACACCTTC.

V usage is TRBV5-1 and J usage is TRBJ1-4, with 8 bases lining up with TRBD1. The length of the CDR3 is 13 residues. Germline V gene data show CDR1 as SGHRS and CDR2 as YFSETQ. Losses at the gene ends were 5 bases for V and 6 bases for J; bases not matched to a gene: 3. The CDR3 loop is CASRPTGDEKLFF. The DNA of the CDR3 is TGCGCCAGCAGGCCGACAGGGGATGAAAAACTGTTTTTT.

This clonotype was seen a handful of times. This chain links TRBV24-1 with TRBJ2-1; D is possibly TRBD1 or TRBD2 (5 bases each). CDR1 and CDR2 from the germline V gene are KGHDR and SFDVKD. The CDR3 length is 16 residues. V was clipped by 2 bases and J by 2 bases, with 12 bases between them. The CDR3 loop is CATSDSTGTTYNEQFF. CDR3 bases: TGTGCCACCAGTGATTCGACCGGGACGACCTACAATGAGCAGTTCTTC.

The chain uses TRBV2 and TRBJ2-2; 7 bases align to TRBD1. Germline V gene data show CDR1 as SNHLY and CDR2 as FYNNEI. The CDR3 consists of 16 residues. The J segment lost 3 bases and the V segment lost 5 bases, leaving 9 bases of the junction unmatched. This chain's CDR3 is CASSFTDREYTGELFF. Written as DNA, the CDR3 is TGTGCCAGCAGTTTTACTGACAGGGAGTACACCGGGGAGCTGTTTTTT. Complete variable domain (other parts from reference TRBV2 and TRBJ2-2): EPEVTQTPSHQVTQMGQEVILRCVPISNHLYFYWYRQILGQKVEFLVSFYNNEISEKSEIFDDQFSVERPDGSNFTLKIRSTKLEDSAMYFCASSFTDREYTGELFFGEGSRLTVL.

V is TRBV7-2 and J is TRBJ1-2; 7 bases map to TRBD1. The CDR3 spans 14 residues. Germline V lookup: CDR1 SGHTA, CDR2 FQGNSA. V lost 6 bases to trimming and J lost 6 bases; unmatched junction nucleotides: 10. The CDR3 sequence is CASSLETGLHGYTF. The CDR3 region has the DNA TGTGCCAGCAGTCTCGAGACAGGGCTTCATGGCTACACCTTC.

This clonotype appeared a few times. The genes are TRBV7-2 and TRBJ2-2; 12 nucleotides line up with TRBD2. Trimming removed 5 bases from V and 7 bases from J; junction bases left unmatched: 5. Germline loops: CDR1 SGHTA, CDR2 FQGNSA. The CDR3 has 15 amino acids. The CDR3 spells CASSRTSGTIGELFF. CDR3 DNA: TGTGCCAGCAGCCGGACTAGCGGGACTATCGGGGAGCTGTTTTTT.

This clonotype has only a few counts. V gene TRBV6-2 or TRBV6-3 combines with J gene TRBJ2-3, with 9 bases matching TRBD2. The length of the CDR3 is 15 residues. Germline trimming cut 4 bases from V and 5 bases from J; bases unmatched to any gene: 7. In germline, CDR1 is MNHEY, CDR2 SVGEGT. The CDR3 DNA follows: TGTGCCAGCAGTTTTGCGGGAGGGCCAAGAGATACGCAGTATTTT. This encodes CASSFAGGPRDTQYF.

The sample holds a few counts of this clonotype. This rearrangement joins TRBV12-3 or TRBV12-4 to TRBJ1-2, with D tentatively TRBD1 (5 bases). Deletions cut 3 bases from V and 8 bases from J, with 7 bases between. This CDR3 contains 11 residues. The CDR3 DNA reads as TGTGCCAGCAGTTTTAAGGGGGGCTACACCTTC. The encoded protein is CASSFKGGYTF.

This clonotype was counted a few times. The chain uses TRBV6-2 or TRBV6-3 and TRBJ2-1; TRBD2 matches 7 bases. The V gene's germline CDR1 is MNHEY and CDR2 SVGEGT. The CDR3 is 15 residues long. Trimming took 2 bases from V and 1 from J; bases not matched to a gene: 2. CDR3 region: CASSYRGSSYNEQFF. The CDR3 nucleotides read TGTGCCAGCAGTTACCGCGGGAGTTCCTACAATGAGCAGTTCTTC.

This clonotype has more than one count but fewer than ten. The chain combines TRBV7-8 with TRBJ2-2; the D gene is possibly TRBD1 (6 bases). The CDR3 runs 17 residues. Germline loops: CDR1 SGHVS, CDR2 FQNEAQ. The ends were cut back, 6 bases at V and 2 bases at J, with 19 bases in the middle. The CDR3 nucleotides are TGTGCCAGCAGTTACCGATGGACAGCTCCTAACACCGGGGAGCTGTTTTTT. Its translation: CASSYRWTAPNTGELFF.

In this sample, this clonotype turned up a few times. The chain recombines TRBV24-1 with TRBJ2-1; D is undetermined. V shed 4 bases and J shed 8 bases, with 17 bases lying between them. The CDR3 loop spans 15 amino acids. CDR1 and CDR2 from the germline V gene are KGHDR and SFDVKD. CDR3 bases: TGTGCCACCAGTGAACCCACATCTCCTTCGGATGAGCAGTTCTTC. Translated: CATSEPTSPSDEQFF.

The chain links TRBV6-2 or TRBV6-3 to TRBJ2-1; D may be TRBD2 (5 bases). Looked up from germline, CDR1 is MNHEY and CDR2 is SVGEGT. V lost 6 bases, J lost 3 bases, and 15 bases lay in between. CDR3 length: 15 residues. CDR3 coding DNA: TGTGCCAGCAGCCCTGGACCGGGAATCTACAATGAGCAGTTCTTC. Its protein product is CASSPGPGIYNEQFF.

This clonotype has at least ten counts. V usage is TRBV20-1 and J usage is TRBJ1-2, with D perhaps matching TRBD1 (5 bases). This CDR3 region has 14 residues. V was pared by 2 bases and J by 8 bases, with 18 bases between. From germline, CDR1 is DFQATT and CDR2 SNEGSKA (reference sequence). The CDR3 region is CSARPTGLIKGYTF. DNA of the CDR3: TGCAGTGCTAGACCCACGGGACTAATCAAGGGCTACACCTTC.

Many counts were recorded for this clonotype. The V and J genes are TRBV12-3 or TRBV12-4 and TRBJ2-5; D is ambiguous. With 1 base removed from V and 5 bases from J, the gap between germline ends came to 11 bases. The CDR3 covers 14 residues. CDR3 nucleotide sequence: TGTGCCAGCAGTTTAGGAGTAACTCGGGAGACCCAGTACTTC. The encoded protein is CASSLGVTRETQYF.

Written as DNA, the CDR3 is TGCAGCGCAAGACCTGACAAGGGGGCGAACGAGCAGTACTTC. Amino acid sequence: CSARPDKGANEQYF. This chain joins TRBV29-1 and TRBJ2-7; 7 nucleotides agree with TRBD1. The J segment lost 5 bases and the V segment lost 7 bases, leaving 14 bases of the junction unmatched. CDR3 size: 14 residues. Germline assignment: CDR1 SQVTM and CDR2 ANQGSEA.